The entry that follows covers one T cell receptor beta chain sequence. As yet, its antigen is unknown. This specimen belongs to a study of cytomegalovirus exposure and HLA in healthy donors. Study findings and constraints: Previously analyzed data showed that most TCR beta V segments were productive at a frequency of about 90% or about 30%. One later analysis reportedly identified an Asian-associated ancestry cluster that showed fewer N-insertions than the approximately 710-donor mean.

CDR3 size: 17 residues. V gave up 1 base and J gave up 12 bases; unmatched junction bases: 16. Germline V gene data show CDR1 as SEHNR and CDR2 as FQNEAQ (reference sequence). PCR primers comprised 60 Vbeta and 13 Jbeta primers. Sequencing was performed with immunoSEQ multiplex PCR; in TCRdb, only in-frame clones are kept and a portion is missing. This table has hundreds of thousands of clones, roughly 79% appearing once. The source material was PBMCs. The V and J genes are TRBV7-9 and TRBJ2-5; 11 positions agree with TRBD1. The receptor was derived from a woman aged 40 to 50 in good health and CMV-seronegative. CDR3 bases: TGTGCCAGCAGCTTAGGGCCCGGGACAGGGGGAGTACCGCCAAAGTACTTC. It encodes CASSLGPGTGGVPPKYF.